Below are 24 T cell receptor beta chains sequenced from a single sample in a study of identical twins. A single record per CDR3 protein comes from TCRdb applying MiXCR to the 5' RACE reads. Of about 520,000 distinct CDR3 sequences listed, less than 25% were seen once; the top ten hold about 0.93%. The sample was also linked to a second study, of T cells expressing NK-cell markers.

The sample comprised CD4+ T cells sorted from blood. Source of these receptors: a woman in her late teens or twenties in good health.

The table lists this clonotype with many counts. V and J are TRBV12-3 or TRBV12-4 and TRBJ2-5; TRBD2 might be the D (5 bases). CDR3 length equals 14 residues. Trimming stripped 2 bases from V and 1 base from J, with 8 bases between. CDR3 bases: TGTGCCAGCAGTTTATCCGGGGTCCAAGAGACCCAGTACTTC. This gives the protein CASSLSGVQETQYF.

The chain joins TRBV10-3 to TRBJ2-2; no clear D. The CDR3 consists of 12 residues. Deletions cut 6 bases from V and 2 bases from J, with 4 bases between. CDR1 is ENHRY and CDR2 is SYGVKD in the germline V gene. CDR3 region: CAISPNTGELFF. CDR3 nucleotide sequence: TGTGCCATCAGCCCCAACACCGGGGAGCTGTTTTTT.

This clonotype was recorded a few times. The J gene is TRBJ2-1, the V gene TRBV10-1; 7 bases agree with TRBD1. CDR1 is WNHNN and CDR2 is SYGVQD in the germline V gene (reference sequence). The V segment lost 8 bases and the J segment 5 bases; nucleotides outside the gene matches: 6. CDR3 length: 13 residues. CDR3 loop: CASSGQADNEQFF. The CDR3 DNA reads as TGCGCCAGCTCCGGACAGGCCGACAATGAGCAGTTCTTC.

This clonotype came up a few times. The gene calls are TRBV7-9 and TRBJ1-6; D is possibly TRBD1 (5 bases). This CDR3 spans 13 amino acids. In germline, CDR1 is SEHNR, CDR2 FQNEAQ (reference sequence). Trimming stripped 5 bases from V and 11 bases from J, with 13 bases between. The CDR3 sequence: CASSPRDGTPLHF. CDR3 sequence (DNA): TGTGCCAGCAGCCCCCGGGACGGGACACCCCTCCACTTT.

This clonotype was detected only a few times. The chain has TRBV27 and TRBJ1-6, with D unclear. CDR1 is MNHEY, CDR2 SMNVEV, per germline (reference sequence). The CDR3 sequence is 10 residues long. V was trimmed by 11 bases and J by 6 bases, leaving 5 bases between them. The CDR3 reads CAAGNSPLHF. The DNA for the CDR3 is TGTGCCGCCGGTAATTCACCCCTCCACTTT.

This clonotype was recorded a few times. J is TRBJ2-4 and V is TRBV11-3, with D hard to call. The CDR3 totals 14 residues. Germline values: CDR1 SGHNT, CDR2 YENEEA. V was clipped by 1 base and J by 4 bases, with 8 bases between them. CDR3 nucleotide sequence: TGTGCCAGCAGCTTAGGGGGTCTGAAAAACATTCAGTACTTC. Translated: CASSLGGLKNIQYF.

There are a few counts of this clonotype. The genes are TRBV7-9 and TRBJ2-7; D not resolved. Deletions cut 4 bases from V and 4 bases from J, with 11 bases between. Germline V gene lookup returns CDR1 SEHNR and CDR2 FQNEAQ (reference sequence). The CDR3 is 13 amino acids. This chain's CDR3 is CASSSRSFYEQYF. The CDR3 region has the DNA TGTGCCAGCAGCTCTCGGTCGTTTTACGAGCAGTACTTC.

CDR3 residues: CSVQANYGYTF. DNA for the CDR3: TGCAGCGTTCAAGCTAACTATGGCTACACCTTC. The chain carries TRBV29-1 and TRBJ1-2; D unresolved. The V and J ends lost 5 bases and 0 bases respectively, with 4 bases between them. Germline V gene data show CDR1 as SQVTM and CDR2 as ANQGSEA. The CDR3 runs to 11 residues.

CDR3: CASSLSLTATGELFF. CDR3 bases: TGTGCCAGCAGCTTATCCTTGACAGCTACCGGGGAGCTGTTTTTT. The chain uses TRBV7-6 and TRBJ2-2; a possible D gene is TRBD1 (5 bases). This CDR3 is 15 amino acids long. Germline V gene data show CDR1 as SGHVS and CDR2 as FNYEAQ. Trimming stripped 2 bases from V and 5 bases from J, with 12 bases between.

The chain carries TRBV9 and TRBJ2-5, with 7 bases matching TRBD2. The CDR3 is made up of 14 amino acids. Germline CDR1 is SGDLS and CDR2 is YYNGEE. The V and J ends lost 0 bases and 5 bases, in that order; junction bases with no gene match: 4. The CDR3 spells CASSVANGGETQYF. Written as DNA, the CDR3 is TGTGCCAGCAGCGTAGCGAACGGGGGGGAGACCCAGTACTTC. The variable domain in full, completed from reference TRBV9 and TRBJ2-5, reads DSGVTQTPKHLITATGQRVTLRCSPRSGDLSVYWYQQSLDQGLQFLIQYYNGEERAKGNILERFSAQQFPDLHSELNLSSLELGDSALYFCASSVANGGETQYFGPGTRLLVL.

This clonotype was counted between two and nine times. This chain connects TRBV20-1 to TRBJ2-3, with 10 bases matching TRBD2. Germline V gene sequence: CDR1 DFQATT, CDR2 SNEGSKA (reference sequence). Trimming took 2 bases from V and 1 from J; bases not matched to a gene: 6. The CDR3 loop spans 16 amino acids. Here the CDR3 reads CSARLPSGGGTDTQYF. In DNA form, the CDR3 reads TGCAGTGCTAGACTCCCTAGCGGGGGAGGCACAGATACGCAGTATTTT.

The V gene is TRBV20-1, the J gene TRBJ2-1; possible D gene TRBD2, 6 bases. CDR3 length: 15 residues. From germline, CDR1 is DFQATT and CDR2 SNEGSKA (reference sequence). V was cut by 3 bases and J by 1 base, with 13 bases left in between. The CDR3 reads CSASSPGLSYNEQFF. The CDR3 DNA follows: TGCAGTGCTAGTTCTCCGGGACTTTCCTACAATGAGCAGTTCTTC.

This clonotype has a handful of counts. In DNA, the CDR3 is TGTGCCAGCAGATGGACCAGCGGGGAGCAGTTCTTC. It specifies CASRWTSGEQFF. The chain is built from TRBV12-3 or TRBV12-4 and TRBJ2-1, with D maybe TRBD2 (6 bases). Trimming took 6 bases from V and 10 from J, leaving 13 bases between them. This CDR3 has 12 amino acids.

In this sample, this clonotype turned up a few times. This rearrangement joins TRBV11-2 to TRBJ1-3, with D tentatively TRBD1 (6 bases). CDR3 size: 14 residues. V shed 5 bases and J shed 2 bases, with 10 bases lying between them. Germline lookup yields CDR1 SGHAT and CDR2 FQNNGV. The CDR3 loop is CASSNPGAGNTIYF. CDR3 bases: TGTGCCAGCAGCAATCCAGGGGCTGGAAACACCATATATTTT.

The chain combines TRBV12-3 or TRBV12-4 with TRBJ2-3; D unresolved. The CDR3 length is 15 residues. Trimming pared 4 bases from V and 4 bases from J, leaving 15 bases between. CDR3 loop: CASSSNRPYSDTQYF. In DNA form, the CDR3 reads TGTGCCAGCAGTTCAAACCGCCCGTATTCAGATACGCAGTATTTT.

This clonotype was detected only a few times. A much larger clone differs by one base, so this may be a read error. The J gene is TRBJ2-1, the V gene TRBV5-5; the match to TRBD1 covers 7 bases. The V gene end was trimmed by 4 bases and the J gene end by 0 bases; junction bases not matched to a gene: 4. CDR1 SGHKS and CDR2 YYEKEE come from the germline V gene (reference sequence). The CDR3 totals 15 residues. CDR3 loop: CASSPRQGSYNEQFF. The CDR3 DNA follows: TGTGCCAGCAGCCCTCGACAGGGCTCCTACAATGAGCAGTTCTTC.

The chain recombines TRBV28 with TRBJ2-7, with D unclear. This CDR3 region has 13 residues. Trimming removed 5 bases at V and 3 bases at J, with 11 bases between. The germline V gene encodes CDR1 MDHEN and CDR2 SYDVKM. CDR3 nucleotide sequence: TGTGCCAGCAGTCCTGTCTTTGGCTACGAGCAGTACTTC. The encoded protein is CASSPVFGYEQYF. The complete variable domain, with remaining parts taken from reference TRBV28 and TRBJ2-7, reads DVKVTQSSRYLVKRTGEKVFLECVQDMDHENMFWYRQDPGLGLRLIYFSYDVKMKEKGDIPEGYSVSREKKERFSLILESASTNQTSMYLCASSPVFGYEQYFGPGTRLTVT.

The chain links TRBV20-1 to TRBJ2-6; D could derive from TRBD1 or TRBD2 (5 bases each). CDR3 size: 12 residues. CDR1 and CDR2 (germline): DFQATT, SNEGSKA (reference sequence). This chain's CDR3 is CSGASGANVLTF. In DNA form, the CDR3 reads TGCAGCGGGGCCTCTGGGGCCAACGTCCTGACTTTC.

The chain recombines TRBV2 with TRBJ2-7; no definite D call. From germline, CDR1 is SNHLY and CDR2 FYNNEI. This CDR3 contains 14 residues. The ends were cut back, 2 bases at V and 0 bases at J, with 8 bases in the middle. The CDR3 spells CASSETAYSYEQYF. CDR3 in DNA: TGTGCCAGCAGTGAAACGGCCTACTCCTACGAGCAGTACTTC.

The table lists this clonotype with many counts. V and J are TRBV6-1 and TRBJ2-1, with D possibly matching TRBD2 (5 bases). This CDR3 contains 13 residues. The germline gives CDR1 MNHNS, CDR2 SASEGT. With 7 bases removed from V and 0 bases from J, the gap between germline ends came to 7 bases. CDR3 residues: CASKGSSYNEQFF. CDR3 coding DNA: TGTGCCAGCAAAGGGAGCTCCTACAATGAGCAGTTCTTC.

The chain has TRBV25-1 and TRBJ1-1; D is unresolved. V dropped 5 bases and J dropped 9 bases, with 10 bases sitting between them. Germline lookup yields CDR1 MGHDK and CDR2 SYGVNS. The CDR3 is made up of 11 amino acids. CDR3 bases: TGTGCCAGCAGTCCGATCAGCCAAGCTTTCTTT. This translates into CASSPISQAFF.

The V and J genes are TRBV10-3 and TRBJ1-1; D gene ambiguous. V lost 2 bases to trimming and J lost 7 bases, with 14 bases between them. Germline V gene sequence: CDR1 ENHRY, CDR2 SYGVKD. The CDR3 contains 14 residues. The CDR3 DNA reads TGTGCCATCAGTGAGAGGGTAGCGGTGAGTGAAGCTTTCTTT. It encodes CAISERVAVSEAFF.

This clonotype was seen a handful of times. V and J are TRBV12-3 or TRBV12-4 and TRBJ2-7; D may be TRBD1 (5 bases). The CDR3 sequence is 12 residues long. Deletions cut 10 bases from V and 2 bases from J, with 12 bases between. DNA for the CDR3: TGTGCCACCTTGGGGCCCGCCTACGAGCAGTACTTC. It is translated as CATLGPAYEQYF.

This clonotype was seen only a few times. The CDR3 nucleotides read TGCAGTGCTTCCGGGACACCGCCCGGGTATGGCTACACCTTC. Amino acid sequence: CSASGTPPGYGYTF. The chain recombines TRBV20-1 with TRBJ1-2; a weak D match, TRBD1 (6 bases). The length of the CDR3 is 14 residues. Trimming cost V 5 bases and J 5 bases, with 18 bases left between them. Germline lookup yields CDR1 DFQATT and CDR2 SNEGSKA (reference sequence).